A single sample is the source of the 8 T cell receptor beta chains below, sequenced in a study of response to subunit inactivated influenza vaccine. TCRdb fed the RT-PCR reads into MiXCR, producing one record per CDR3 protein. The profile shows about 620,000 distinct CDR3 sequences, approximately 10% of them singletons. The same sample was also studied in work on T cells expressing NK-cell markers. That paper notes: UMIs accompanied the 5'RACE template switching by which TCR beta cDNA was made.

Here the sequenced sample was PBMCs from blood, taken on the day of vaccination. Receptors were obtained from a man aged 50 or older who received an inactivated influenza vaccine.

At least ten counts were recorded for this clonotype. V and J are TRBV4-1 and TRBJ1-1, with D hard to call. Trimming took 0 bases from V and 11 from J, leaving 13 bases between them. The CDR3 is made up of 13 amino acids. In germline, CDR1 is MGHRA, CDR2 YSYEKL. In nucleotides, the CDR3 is TGCGCCAGCAGCCAAGATCTCCGGAACTCGGCTTTCTTT. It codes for CASSQDLRNSAFF.

Written as DNA, the CDR3 is TGCAGTGCCTACAGGACAGGGGCGCACTATGGCTACACCTTC. Translating gives CSAYRTGAHYGYTF. The genes are TRBV20-1 and TRBJ1-2; 9 bases map to TRBD1. The CDR3 covers 14 residues. The ends lost 6 bases at V and 3 bases at J; junction bases unmatched: 8. Germline lookup yields CDR1 DFQATT and CDR2 SNEGSKA (reference sequence).

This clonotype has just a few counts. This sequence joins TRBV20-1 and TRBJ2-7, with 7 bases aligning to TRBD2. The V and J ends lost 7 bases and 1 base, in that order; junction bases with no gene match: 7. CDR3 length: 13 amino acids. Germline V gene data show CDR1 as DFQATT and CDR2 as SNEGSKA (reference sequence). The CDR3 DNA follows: TGCAGTGGCACGGGGGGAAGGTCCTACGAGCAGTACTTC. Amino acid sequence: CSGTGGRSYEQYF.

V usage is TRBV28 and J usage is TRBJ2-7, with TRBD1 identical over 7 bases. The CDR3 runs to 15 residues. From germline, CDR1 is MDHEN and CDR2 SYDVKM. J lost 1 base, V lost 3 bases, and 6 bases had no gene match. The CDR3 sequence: CASSFPGTASYEQYF. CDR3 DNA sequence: TGTGCCAGCAGTTTCCCCGGGACAGCGTCCTACGAGCAGTACTTC.

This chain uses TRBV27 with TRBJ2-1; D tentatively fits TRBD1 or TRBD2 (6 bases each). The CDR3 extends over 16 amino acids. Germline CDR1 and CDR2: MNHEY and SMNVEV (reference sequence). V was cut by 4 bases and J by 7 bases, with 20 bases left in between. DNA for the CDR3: TGTGCCAGCAGTTCCCTCCCGGGGGCTCTTTCTAATGAGCAGTTCTTC. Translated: CASSSLPGALSNEQFF.

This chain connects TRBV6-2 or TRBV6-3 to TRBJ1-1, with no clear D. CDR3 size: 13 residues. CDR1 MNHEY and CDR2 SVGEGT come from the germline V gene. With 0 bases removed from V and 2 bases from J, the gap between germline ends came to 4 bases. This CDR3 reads CASSYSENTEAFF. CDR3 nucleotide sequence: TGTGCCAGCAGTTACTCTGAAAACACTGAAGCTTTCTTT.

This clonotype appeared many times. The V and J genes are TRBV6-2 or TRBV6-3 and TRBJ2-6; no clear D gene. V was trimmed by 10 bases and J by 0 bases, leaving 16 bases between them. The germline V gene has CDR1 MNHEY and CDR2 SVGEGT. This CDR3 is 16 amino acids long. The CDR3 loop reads CATSNEESSGANVLTF. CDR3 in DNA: TGTGCCACCTCAAACGAGGAAAGCTCTGGGGCCAACGTCCTGACTTTC.

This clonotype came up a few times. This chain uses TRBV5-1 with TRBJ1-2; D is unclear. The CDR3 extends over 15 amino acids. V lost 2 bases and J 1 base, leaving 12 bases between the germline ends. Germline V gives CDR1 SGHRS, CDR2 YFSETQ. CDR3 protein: CASSFSGRDNYGYTF. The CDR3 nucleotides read TGCGCCAGCAGCTTTTCCGGACGGGATAACTATGGCTACACCTTC.